This T cell receptor beta chain is from a study of blood T cell repertoires in COVID-19. The CDR3 consists of 16 residues. The assay was immunoSEQ multiplex PCR, and TCRdb's table has in-frame clones only and misses some. The table has about 170,000 clones, 86% seen once; the top ten hold approximately 7%. Input material: peripheral blood. This receptor was obtained from a man aged 45 to 65 with active or convalescent COVID-19. The chain employs TRBV7-5 and TRBJ1-3; the table names TRBD1, a call not compared with the DNA. TRBV7-5 is a pseudogene segment. The CDR3 loop reads CARSSRQVHSGNTIYF. The CDR3 DNA reads TGTGCCAGAAGCTCCAGACAGGTTCACTCTGGAAACACCATATATTTT.